The 7 T cell receptor beta chains below were found in one sample sequenced in a study of early T cells in non-severe SARS-CoV-2 infection. TCRdb re-derived calls from the 5' RACE reads in MiXCR, one entry per CDR3 protein. The top ten clones hold 3.5% to 4% of a sample with 74,000 or so distinct CDR3 sequences, about 9.9% of them seen once. The source material was whole blood. Every receptor here comes from an adult who was a healthcare worker with PCR-confirmed SARS-CoV-2 infection or an uninfected control (not recorded which).

This clonotype was seen ten or more times. The chain recombines TRBV12-3 or TRBV12-4 with TRBJ1-5, with D uncertain. CDR3 length: 14 residues. V was shortened by 4 bases and J by 2 bases, with 9 bases between the two germline ends. This CDR3 reads CASSSNGGNQPQHF. The CDR3 coding sequence is TGTGCCAGCAGTTCCAATGGGGGCAATCAGCCCCAGCATTTT.

Concerning this clonotype: A much larger clone differs from this one at a single base, so this may be a read error. The chain joins TRBV6-2 or TRBV6-3 to TRBJ1-5, with D perhaps matching TRBD1 (5 bases). Per germline, CDR1 MNHEY and CDR2 SVGEGT. The CDR3 has 14 residues. Here the CDR3 DNA reads TGTGTCAGCAGTTACTATGGGGGTAATCAGCCCCAGCATTTT. It yields the protein CVSSYYGGNQPQHF.

The table lists this clonotype with many counts. The chain combines TRBV5-1 with TRBJ2-2; the D call may be TRBD1 or TRBD2 (5 bases each). CDR1 SGHRS and CDR2 YFSETQ come from the germline V gene. V was trimmed by 4 bases and J by 4 bases, leaving 17 bases between them. The CDR3 is 16 amino acids. The CDR3 coding sequence is TGCGCCAGCAGCAGGGGCCGGGGAATAGGCACCGGGGAGCTGTTTTTT. Translation: CASSRGRGIGTGELFF.

This clonotype occurred many times. The V gene is TRBV20-1, the J gene TRBJ2-2, with a tentative D call TRBD1 (6 bases). Between the trimmed V and J ends, which lost 0 bases and 3 bases, there was a span of 11 bases. Germline lookup yields CDR1 DFQATT and CDR2 SNEGSKA (reference sequence). CDR3 length: 15 residues. The CDR3 reads CSARDPQGYTGELFF. The CDR3 region has the DNA TGCAGTGCTAGAGATCCACAGGGTTACACCGGGGAGCTGTTTTTT.

This clonotype has at least ten counts. This sequence joins TRBV28 and TRBJ1-4; the match to TRBD1 covers 8 bases. The CDR3 totals 14 residues. Germline CDR1 is MDHEN and CDR2 is SYDVKM. Unmatched junction bases numbered 11, after V lost 6 bases and J lost 11 bases. This CDR3 is CASSTGQGGGKLFF. The CDR3 coding sequence is TGTGCCAGCAGCACCGGACAGGGAGGGGGGAAACTGTTTTTT.

The chain is built from TRBV11-3 and TRBJ2-5, with unresolved D. Germline assignment: CDR1 SGHNT and CDR2 YENEEA. Trimming left V 5 bases short and J 5 bases short, with 12 bases between. CDR3 size: 13 residues. The CDR3 loop is CASSDLTLETQYF. The CDR3 DNA follows: TGTGCCAGCAGCGACCTGACTTTGGAGACCCAGTACTTC.

This clonotype was counted a few times. The chain combines TRBV11-3 with TRBJ2-2, with D uncertain. Trimming removed 4 bases at V and 4 bases at J, with 4 bases between. The CDR3 has 12 amino acids. Germline-derived CDR1 and CDR2 are SGHNT and YENEEA. CDR3 coding DNA: TGTGCCAGCAGCTCCCCCACCGGGGAGCTGTTTTTT. This sequence encodes CASSSPTGELFF.